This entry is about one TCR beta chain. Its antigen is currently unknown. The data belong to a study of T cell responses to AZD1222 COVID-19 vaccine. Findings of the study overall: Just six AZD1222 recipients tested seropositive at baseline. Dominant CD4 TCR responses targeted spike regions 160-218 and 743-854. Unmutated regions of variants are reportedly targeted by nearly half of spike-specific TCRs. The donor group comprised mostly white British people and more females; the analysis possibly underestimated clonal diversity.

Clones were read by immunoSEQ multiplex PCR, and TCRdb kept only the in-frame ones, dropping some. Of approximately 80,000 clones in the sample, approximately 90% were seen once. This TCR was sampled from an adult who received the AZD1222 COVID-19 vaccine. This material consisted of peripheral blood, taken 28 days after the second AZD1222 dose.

CDR3 sequence: CASSPGGSGGTHNEQFF. In DNA, the CDR3 is TGTGCCAGCAGCCCCGGGGGGTCAGGGGGCACACACAATGAGCAGTTCTTC. The rearrangement uses TRBV13 and TRBJ2-1, with a tentative D call TRBD1 (8 bases). CDR1 and CDR2 (germline): PRHDT, FYEKMQ (reference sequence). The V end lost 5 bases, the J end lost 5 bases, and 22 bases lay between the germline ends. This CDR3 spans 17 amino acids.